This TCR beta chain was documented in a study of CD8 T cells in Susac syndrome. Reverse transcription used roughly 0.45 to 1 ug RNA and random hexamers. TCRdb analysed the immunoSEQ multiplex PCR reads with MiXCR anew, one entry per CDR3 protein. The data contain about 200,000 distinct CDR3 sequences, roughly 92% of them singletons. Input material: CD4+ T cells from PBMCs. This clonotype originated in a human donor in good health.

The CDR3 protein is CASSPRQNTGELFF. CDR3 bases: TGTGCCAGCAGCCCGCGACAGAACACCGGGGAGCTGTTTTTT. The genes are TRBV9 and TRBJ2-2; D is uncertain. The V and J ends lost 4 bases and 1 base respectively, with 8 bases between them. CDR3 length: 14 amino acids. Germline values: CDR1 SGDLS, CDR2 YYNGEE. Supplemented by reference TRBV9 and TRBJ2-2, the full variable domain reads DSGVTQTPKHLITATGQRVTLRCSPRSGDLSVYWYQQSLDQGLQFLIQYYNGEERAKGNILERFSAQQFPDLHSELNLSSLELGDSALYFCASSPRQNTGELFFGEGSRLTVL.